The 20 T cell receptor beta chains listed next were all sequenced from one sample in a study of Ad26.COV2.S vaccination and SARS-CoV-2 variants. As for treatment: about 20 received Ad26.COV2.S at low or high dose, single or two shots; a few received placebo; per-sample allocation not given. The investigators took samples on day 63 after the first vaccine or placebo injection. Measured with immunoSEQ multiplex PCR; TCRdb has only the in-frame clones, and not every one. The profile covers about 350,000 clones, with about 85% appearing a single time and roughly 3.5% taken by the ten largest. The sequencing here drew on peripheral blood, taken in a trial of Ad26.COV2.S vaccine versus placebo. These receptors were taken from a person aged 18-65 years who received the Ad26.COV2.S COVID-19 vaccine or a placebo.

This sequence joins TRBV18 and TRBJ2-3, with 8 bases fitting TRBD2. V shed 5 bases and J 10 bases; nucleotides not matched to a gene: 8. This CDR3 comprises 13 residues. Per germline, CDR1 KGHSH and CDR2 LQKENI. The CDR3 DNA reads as TGTGCCAGCTCAGTTTTAGCGGGAACCCCGCAGTATTTT. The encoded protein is CASSVLAGTPQYF.

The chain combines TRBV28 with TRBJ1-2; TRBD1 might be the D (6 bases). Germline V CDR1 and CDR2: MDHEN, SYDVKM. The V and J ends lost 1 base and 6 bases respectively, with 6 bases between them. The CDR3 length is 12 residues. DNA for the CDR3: TGTGCCAGCAGTTTATCAGGGGATGGCTACACCTTC. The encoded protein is CASSLSGDGYTF.

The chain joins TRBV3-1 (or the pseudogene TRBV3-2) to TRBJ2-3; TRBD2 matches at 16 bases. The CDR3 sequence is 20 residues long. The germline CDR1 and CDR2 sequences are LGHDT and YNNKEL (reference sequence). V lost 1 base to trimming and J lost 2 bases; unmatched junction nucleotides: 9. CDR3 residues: CASSQVPGTSGRADTDTQYF. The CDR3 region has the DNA TGTGCCAGCAGCCAAGTCCCGGGGACTAGCGGGAGGGCCGACACAGATACGCAGTATTTT.

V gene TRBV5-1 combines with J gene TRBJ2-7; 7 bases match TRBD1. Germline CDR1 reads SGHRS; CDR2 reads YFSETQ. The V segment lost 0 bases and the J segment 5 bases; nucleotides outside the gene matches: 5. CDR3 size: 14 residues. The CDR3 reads CASSLDRGLDEQYF. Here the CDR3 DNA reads TGCGCCAGCAGCTTGGATAGGGGGCTCGACGAGCAGTACTTC. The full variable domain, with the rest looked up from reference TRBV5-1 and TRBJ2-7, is KAGVTQTPRYLIKTRGQQVTLSCSPISGHRSVSWYQQTPGQGLQFLFEYFSETQRNKGNFPGRFSGRQFSNSRSEMNVSTLELGDSALYLCASSLDRGLDEQYFGPGTRLTVT.

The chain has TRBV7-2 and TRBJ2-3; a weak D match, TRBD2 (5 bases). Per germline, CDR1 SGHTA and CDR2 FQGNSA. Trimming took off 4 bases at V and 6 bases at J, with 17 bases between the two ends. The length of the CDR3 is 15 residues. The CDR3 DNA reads TGTGCCAGCAGCTCCCGGACGGGGAAAGCGGATACGCAGTATTTT. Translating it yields CASSSRTGKADTQYF. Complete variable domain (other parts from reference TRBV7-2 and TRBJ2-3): GAGVSQSPSNKVTEKGKDVELRCDPISGHTALYWYRQSLGQGLEFLIYFQGNSAPDKSGLPSDRFSAERTGGSVSTLTIQRTQQEDSAVYLCASSSRTGKADTQYFGPGTRLTVL.

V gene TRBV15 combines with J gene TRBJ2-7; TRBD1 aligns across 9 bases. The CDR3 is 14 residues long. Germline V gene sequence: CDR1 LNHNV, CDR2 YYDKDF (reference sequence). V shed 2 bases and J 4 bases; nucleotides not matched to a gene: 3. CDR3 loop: CATSRTGGTYEQYF. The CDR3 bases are TGTGCCACCAGCAGAACAGGGGGCACTTACGAGCAGTACTTC.

CDR3 in amino acids: CASSDYYGYTF. DNA for the CDR3: TGTGCCAGCAGCGACTACTATGGCTACACCTTC. V usage is TRBV13 and J usage is TRBJ1-2; D not certain. Germline loops: CDR1 PRHDT, CDR2 FYEKMQ (reference sequence). The CDR3 runs to 11 residues. V was pared by 5 bases and J by 3 bases, with 4 bases between.

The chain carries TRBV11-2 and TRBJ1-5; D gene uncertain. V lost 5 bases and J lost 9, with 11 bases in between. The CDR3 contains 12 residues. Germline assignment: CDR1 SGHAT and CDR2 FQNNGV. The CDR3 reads CASSPLGRPQHF. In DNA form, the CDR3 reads TGTGCCAGCAGCCCCCTAGGACGGCCCCAGCATTTT.

This CDR3 is CASTNIRTSGKSSYNEQFF. The CDR3 DNA reads TGCGCCAGCACCAATATCCGGACTAGCGGCAAGAGCTCCTACAATGAGCAGTTCTTC. The chain has TRBV5-1 and TRBJ2-1; 10 nucleotides align to TRBD2. This CDR3 comprises 19 residues. Germline V lookup: CDR1 SGHRS, CDR2 YFSETQ. V trimming: 6 bases; J trimming: 0 bases; junction bases outside the gene matches: 15.

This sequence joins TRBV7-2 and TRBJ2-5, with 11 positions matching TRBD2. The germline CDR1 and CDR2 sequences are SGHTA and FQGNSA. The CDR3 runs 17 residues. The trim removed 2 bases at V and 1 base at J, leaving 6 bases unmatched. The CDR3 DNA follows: TGTGCCAGCAGCTTAAGGACTAGCGGGCCTACCCAAGAGACCCAGTACTTC. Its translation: CASSLRTSGPTQETQYF.

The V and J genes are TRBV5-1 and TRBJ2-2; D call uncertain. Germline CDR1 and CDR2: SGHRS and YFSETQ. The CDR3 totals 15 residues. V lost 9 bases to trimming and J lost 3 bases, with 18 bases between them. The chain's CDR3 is CAIQDPRAHTGELFF. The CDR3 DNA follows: TGCGCCATCCAGGACCCGAGAGCCCACACCGGGGAGCTGTTTTTT.

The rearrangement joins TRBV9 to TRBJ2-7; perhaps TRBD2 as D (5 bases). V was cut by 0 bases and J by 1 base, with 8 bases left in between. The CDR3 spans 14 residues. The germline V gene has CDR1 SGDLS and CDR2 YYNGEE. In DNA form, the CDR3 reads TGTGCCAGCAGCGTAGTTGGGGAGTCCTACGAGCAGTACTTC. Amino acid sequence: CASSVVGESYEQYF.

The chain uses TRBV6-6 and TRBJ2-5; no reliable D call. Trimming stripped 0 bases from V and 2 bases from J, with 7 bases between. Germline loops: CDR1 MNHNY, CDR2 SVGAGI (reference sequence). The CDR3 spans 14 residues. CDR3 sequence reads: CASSYSTLQETQYF. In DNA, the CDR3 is TGTGCCAGCAGTTACTCAACACTTCAAGAGACCCAGTACTTC.

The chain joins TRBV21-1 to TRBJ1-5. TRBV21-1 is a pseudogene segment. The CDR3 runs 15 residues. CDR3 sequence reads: CASSGEDSDHQPQHF. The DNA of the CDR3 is TGTGCCAGCAGCGGGGAGGACAGCGACCATCAGCCCCAGCATTTT.

CDR3 protein: CATQGGTGELFF. CDR3 in DNA: TGTGCCACCCAGGGCGGGACCGGGGAGCTGTTTTTT. V and J are TRBV19 and TRBJ2-2; D is perhaps TRBD1 or TRBD2 (5 bases each). The CDR3 runs 12 residues. Trimming pared 10 bases from V and 5 bases from J, leaving 11 bases between. CDR1 and CDR2 (germline): LNHDA, SQIVND (reference sequence).

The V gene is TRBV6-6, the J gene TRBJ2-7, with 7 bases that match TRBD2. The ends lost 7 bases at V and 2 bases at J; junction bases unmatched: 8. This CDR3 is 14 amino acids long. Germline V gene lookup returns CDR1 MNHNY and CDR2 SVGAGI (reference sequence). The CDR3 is CASTRASGAYEQYF. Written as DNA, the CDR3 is TGTGCCAGCACCCGGGCTAGCGGTGCCTACGAGCAGTACTTC.

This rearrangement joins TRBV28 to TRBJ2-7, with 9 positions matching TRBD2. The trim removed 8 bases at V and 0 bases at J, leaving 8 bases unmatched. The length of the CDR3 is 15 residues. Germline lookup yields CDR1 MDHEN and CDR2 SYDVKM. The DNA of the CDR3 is TGTGCCAGCCAGGCGGGGGGGGCGGTCTCCTACGAGCAGTACTTC. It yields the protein CASQAGGAVSYEQYF.

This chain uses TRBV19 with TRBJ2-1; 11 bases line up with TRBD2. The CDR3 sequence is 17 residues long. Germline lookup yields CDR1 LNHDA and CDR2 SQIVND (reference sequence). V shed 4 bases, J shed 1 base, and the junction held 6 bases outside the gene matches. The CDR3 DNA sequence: TGTGCCAGTAGTAGGAAGCTAGCGGGAGGATCCTACAATGAGCAGTTCTTC. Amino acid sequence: CASSRKLAGGSYNEQFF.

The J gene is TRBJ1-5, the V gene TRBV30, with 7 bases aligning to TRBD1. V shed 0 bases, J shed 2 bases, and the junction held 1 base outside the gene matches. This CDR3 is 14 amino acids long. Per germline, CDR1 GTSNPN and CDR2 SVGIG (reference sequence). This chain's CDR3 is CAWSVGQGNQPQHF. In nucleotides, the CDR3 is TGTGCCTGGAGTGTAGGACAGGGCAATCAGCCCCAGCATTTT.

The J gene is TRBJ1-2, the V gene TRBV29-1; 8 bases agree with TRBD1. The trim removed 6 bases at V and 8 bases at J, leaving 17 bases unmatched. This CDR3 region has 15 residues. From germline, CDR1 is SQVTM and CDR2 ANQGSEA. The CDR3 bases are TGCAGCGTCGCTCAGGGGGCAATCGTAGGAGGAGGCTACACCTTC. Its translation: CSVAQGAIVGGGYTF.